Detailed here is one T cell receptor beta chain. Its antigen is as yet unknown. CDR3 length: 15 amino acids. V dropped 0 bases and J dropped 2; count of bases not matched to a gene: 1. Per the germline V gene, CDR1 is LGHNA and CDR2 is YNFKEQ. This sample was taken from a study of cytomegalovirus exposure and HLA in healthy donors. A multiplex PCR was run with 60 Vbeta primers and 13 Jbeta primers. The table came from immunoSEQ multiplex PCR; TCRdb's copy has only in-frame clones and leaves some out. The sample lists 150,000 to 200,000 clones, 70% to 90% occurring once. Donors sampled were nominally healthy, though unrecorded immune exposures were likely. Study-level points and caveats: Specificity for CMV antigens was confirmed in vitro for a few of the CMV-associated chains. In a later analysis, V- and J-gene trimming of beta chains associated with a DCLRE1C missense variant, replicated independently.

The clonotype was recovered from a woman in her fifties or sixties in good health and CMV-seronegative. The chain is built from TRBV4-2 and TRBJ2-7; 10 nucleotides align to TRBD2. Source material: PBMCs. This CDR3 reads CASSQEGTSAYEQYF. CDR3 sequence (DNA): TGTGCCAGCAGCCAAGAAGGGACTAGCGCCTACGAGCAGTACTTC.